This is a list of T cell receptor beta chains from one sample in a study of brain T cells in children with intractable seizures. Assay used: immunoSEQ multiplex PCR; TCRdb lists only in-frame clones, some missing. The sample has approximately 40,000 clones, roughly 90% seen once. The sequencing used peripheral blood, collected at surgery. The origin of the receptors is a girl aged 2-10 years with tuberous sclerosis and intractable seizures. Both conserved end residues are part of each CDR3. A D gene is named only where the DNA matches it firmly.

>TRBV21-1|16|TRBJ1-5|NA
CASSTPDRGSLQPQHF
>TRBV10-3|13|TRBJ1-1|NA
CAISRDGKAEAFF
>TRBV7-8|15|TRBJ2-5|TRBD2
CASSPSGGFQETQYF
>TRBV5-5|17|TRBJ1-5|NA
CASSLDLMVRKHQPQHF
>TRBV7-3|16|TRBJ1-1|NA
CASSLRRRGSGTEAFF
>TRBV4-1|16|TRBJ1-2|TRBD1
CASSQNLQGVNYGYTF
>TRBV4-1|14|TRBJ2-5|TRBD1
CASSQDNRGETQYF
>TRBV24-1|15|TRBJ2-1|NA
CATSDNGQSYNEQFF
>TRBV2|15|TRBJ2-7|TRBD2
CASRKTSGDLYEQYF
>TRBV20-1|10|TRBJ1-1|TRBD1
CSAWDSIAFF
>TRBV28|12|TRBJ2-7|NA
CASSLDGYEQYF
>TRBV11-2|15|TRBJ1-2|NA
CASSLGHSPYVSYTF
>TRBV5-5|16|TRBJ1-5|TRBD1
CASSWTGDYSNQPQHF
>TRBV6-5|11|TRBJ2-7|NA
CASLGAYEQYF
>TRBV4-1|14|TRBJ1-2|NA
CASSQDPMISGYTF
>TRBV10-1|15|TRBJ1-1|NA
CASSENPGMNTEAFF
>TRBV5-1|19|TRBJ1-3|TRBD1
CASSLGPLRGAYSGNTIYF
>TRBV10-3|16|TRBJ2-3|TRBD1
CAISFDTGAVINTQYF
>TRBV19|14|TRBJ1-4|TRBD1
CASAGQDLNEKLFF
>TRBV30|15|TRBJ2-3|TRBD2
CAWAPGGGVADTQYF
>TRBV29-1|8|TRBJ1-2|NA
CSVGGYTF
>TRBV9|13|TRBJ1-2|NA
CASSPGGENGYTF
>TRBV24-1|15|TRBJ2-5|NA
CATSDLHLGVETQYF
>TRBV27|15|TRBJ1-4|NA
CASSFGGATNEKLFF
>TRBV6-5|15|TRBJ1-1|NA
CASSYSGAPNTEAFF
>TRBV5-1|14|TRBJ1-1|NA
CASRLNGANTEAFF
>TRBV5-1|17|TRBJ2-3|NA
CASSHARGEPWTDTQYF
>TRBV19|11|TRBJ1-2|NA
CASIGVYGYTF
>TRBV27|15|TRBJ1-5|NA
CASSPRGVRNQPQHF
>TRBV24-1|15|TRBJ2-2|NA
CATSDPQIPTGELFF
>TRBV7-9|15|TRBJ1-1|NA
CASSLVGRLNTEAFF
>TRBV30|16|TRBJ2-5|NA
CAWSVLHTTAQETQYF
>TRBV6-5|15|TRBJ1-2|NA
CASKMIVGRENGYTF
>TRBV5-4|17|TRBJ2-3|TRBD2
CASSPGGTSGGTDTQYF
>TRBV5-1|19|TRBJ2-2|TRBD2
CASSWGLAGGDQNTGELFF
>TRBV24-1|13|TRBJ1-2|NA
CATSDSGIYGYTF
>TRBV28|15|TRBJ1-5|NA
CASGPDRRGNQPQHF
>TRBV10-3|17|TRBJ2-3|TRBD2
CATTTGGDGSHADTQYF
>TRBV6-5|14|TRBJ1-1|NA
CASKVSSMNTEAFF
>TRBV7-6|15|TRBJ1-2|NA
CASSLEAGAGYGYTF
>TRBV29-1|12|TRBJ2-5|NA
CSGVTNPETQYF
>TRBV2|15|TRBJ2-1|NA
CASSPGPTSRNEQFF
>TRBV11-3|13|TRBJ1-1|NA
CASSLMDGAEAFF
>TRBV3-1/TRBV3-2|16|TRBJ2-1|TRBD2
CASSQGLAGAYNEQFF
>TRBV24-1|13|TRBJ1-1|NA
CATSDLYGTEAFF
>TRBV21-1|13|TRBJ2-3|NA
CASVSDCAGQPYF
>TRBV5-1|16|TRBJ2-1|TRBD1
CASSSQGQGANNEQFF
>TRBV6-1|15|TRBJ1-1|TRBD1
CASRFPQGTYTEAFF
>TRBV3-1/TRBV3-2|14|TRBJ1-1|NA
CASSQDIPNTEAFF
>TRBV7-2|14|TRBJ2-2|NA
CASSLDRNTGELFF
>TRBV12-3/TRBV12-4|11|TRBJ1-1|NA
CASNLGLRAFF
>TRBV18|18|TRBJ2-1|TRBD2
CASSPRTSGGVGYNEQFF
>TRBV3-1/TRBV3-2|14|TRBJ1-3|NA
CASSHGSSGNTIYF
>TRBV4-2|14|TRBJ1-1|NA
CASSQVSTGTEAFF
>TRBV6-5|13|TRBJ2-5|TRBD1
CASVRDSEKTQYF